Listed below are T cell receptor beta chains from one sample, sequenced in a study of siplizumab effects on memory and regulatory T cells. Produced via immunoSEQ multiplex PCR; TCRdb's table is partial and in-frame only. The sample lists 99,000 or so clones, roughly 93% occurring once. Sequencing was performed on Tregs sorted from blood. These receptors originate from a human donor in good health. The CDR3 runs from the conserved cysteine through the conserved F or W. D genes are given only for firm matches. Only some rows state a clone size, as once, few, many or a class for expanded clones.

J gene,D gene,V gene,clone size,CDR3 length,CDR3 protein,CDR3 DNA
TRBJ1-2,-,TRBV10-2,-,16,CASSNQVRGSNYGYTF,TGCGCCAGCAGTAATCAGGTTCGGGGGAGTAACTATGGCTACACCTTC
TRBJ1-5,-,TRBV30,-,12,CAWSVGNQPQHF,TGTGCCTGGAGTGTGGGAAATCAGCCCCAGCATTTT
TRBJ1-2,-,TRBV15,-,14,CATSREGRGYGYTF,TGTGCCACCAGCAGAGAAGGCAGGGGCTATGGCTACACCTTC
TRBJ2-7,TRBD2,TRBV11-2,-,17,CASSFAGLAGGSYEQYF,TGTGCCAGCAGCTTCGCGGGACTAGCGGGCGGGTCCTACGAGCAGTACTTC
TRBJ1-1,TRBD1,TRBV19,-,12,CASSLGTGAAFF,TGTGCCAGTAGCCTTGGGACAGGGGCCGCTTTCTTT
TRBJ2-5,TRBD2,TRBV7-2,-,16,CASSLRPAGGAETQYF,TGTGCCAGCAGCTTAAGGCCTGCGGGGGGCGCGGAGACCCAGTACTTC
TRBJ2-1,-,TRBV5-6,-,13,CASSSEPYNEQFF,TGTGCCAGCAGCTCCGAGCCCTACAATGAGCAGTTCTTC
TRBJ2-6,-,TRBV6-6,-,16,CASSYEVGAGANVLTF,TGTGCCAGCAGTTACGAAGTGGGGGCTGGGGCCAACGTCCTGACTTTC
TRBJ2-1,TRBD2,TRBV10-2,once,17,CASGSAPGGGPYNEQFF,TGCGCCAGCGGCTCCGCTCCCGGGGGGGGCCCATACAATGAGCAGTTCTTC
TRBJ1-1,-,TRBV18,-,15,CASSPRNRVNTEAFF,TGTGCCAGCTCACCACGAAACAGGGTGAACACTGAAGCTTTCTTT
TRBJ2-3,-,TRBV5-4,-,16,CASSPGTAISTDTQYF,TGTGCCAGCAGCCCCGGGACTGCGATTAGCACAGATACGCAGTATTTT
TRBJ2-1,-,TRBV2,-,11,CASSEGNEQFF,TGTGCCAGCAGTGAAGGGAATGAGCAGTTCTTC
TRBJ2-3,TRBD2,TRBV29-1,-,15,CSVVTTSGRADTQYF,TGCAGCGTGGTTACGACTAGCGGGAGGGCGGATACGCAGTATTTT
TRBJ2-3,TRBD2,TRBV10-3,-,14,CATKLAGGTDTQYF,TGTGCCACCAAACTAGCGGGGGGCACAGATACGCAGTATTTT
TRBJ2-1,-,TRBV5-1,-,14,CASSLGPSRGKQFF,TGCGCCAGCAGCTTGGGGCCATCAAGGGGTAAGCAGTTCTTC
TRBJ1-6,-,TRBV5-6,-,16,CASSLRVTALNSPLHF,TGTGCCAGCAGCTTGCGGGTCACGGCATTAAACTCACCCCTCCACTTT
TRBJ1-2,-,TRBV4-1,-,15,CASSQRGGLGYGYTF,TGCGCCAGCAGCCAAAGGGGGGGGCTCGGGTATGGCTACACCTTC
TRBJ1-5,-,TRBV18,once,15,CASSHGPDPKQPQHF,TGTGCCAGCTCACACGGGCCCGACCCAAAACAGCCCCAGCATTTT
TRBJ1-2,TRBD1,TRBV4-1,-,16,CASSQVSGGANYGYTF,TGCGCCAGCAGCCAAGTTTCAGGGGGAGCTAACTATGGCTACACCTTC
TRBJ2-5,TRBD2,TRBV5-4,-,15,CASSLGLATEETQYF,TGTGCCAGCAGCTTGGGACTAGCGACCGAAGAGACCCAGTACTTC
TRBJ1-1,-,TRBV29-1,-,13,CSVEGISTVEAFF,TGCAGCGTTGAAGGAATCTCGACGGTTGAAGCTTTCTTT
TRBJ1-3,-,TRBV19,-,16,CASSMGPTFTGNTIYF,TGTGCCAGTAGTATGGGCCCGACTTTTACTGGAAACACCATATATTTT
TRBJ2-5,TRBD2,TRBV5-4,-,15,CASSAGRLGKETQYF,TGTGCCAGCAGCGCCGGGAGGCTGGGTAAAGAGACCCAGTACTTC
TRBJ2-1,-,TRBV7-2,once,12,CASSLNRFEQFF,TGTGCCAGCAGCTTAAATCGGTTTGAGCAGTTCTTC
TRBJ2-4,-,TRBV20-1,-,11,CSAAGINIQYF,TGCAGTGCTGCCGGGATCAACATTCAGTACTTC
TRBJ1-2,TRBD1,TRBV7-9,-,15,CASSLGPFTGEGYTF,TGTGCCAGCAGCTTAGGTCCTTTTACAGGGGAAGGCTACACCTTC
TRBJ2-1,TRBD2,TRBV18,-,17,CASSPPTSGGSYNEQFF,TGTGCCAGCTCACCACCGACTAGCGGGGGGTCATACAATGAGCAGTTCTTC
TRBJ2-2,-,TRBV10-3,-,13,CASRNRDTGELFF,TGTGCCAGCAGGAACAGGGACACCGGGGAGCTGTTTTTT
TRBJ2-5,TRBD1,TRBV5-1,once,13,CASSWTGRETQYF,TGCGCCAGCAGCTGGACAGGGCGGGAGACCCAGTACTTC
TRBJ2-7,-,TRBV5-8,-,18,CASSLGRVAGPSSYEQYF,TGTGCCAGCAGCTTGGGTAGGGTGGCGGGACCTAGCTCCTACGAGCAGTACTTC
TRBJ2-3,-,TRBV6-4,-,14,CASSTRGDTDTQYF,TGTGCCAGCAGTACCAGGGGTGATACAGATACGCAGTATTTT
TRBJ2-7,TRBD1,TRBV7-2,once,15,CASSLVGTGDYEQYF,TGTGCCAGCAGCTTAGTCGGGACAGGGGACTACGAGCAGTACTTC
TRBJ2-7,-,TRBV6-1,-,12,CASRRVSYEQYF,TGTGCCAGCAGACGGGTCTCCTACGAGCAGTACTTC
TRBJ1-1,TRBD1,TRBV30,-,14,CAWSETGVGTEAFF,TGTGCCTGGAGTGAAACAGGGGTGGGGACTGAAGCTTTCTTT
TRBJ2-1,-,TRBV18,-,15,CASSPGRSSYNEQFF,TGTGCCAGCTCGCCCGGGAGAAGCTCCTACAATGAGCAGTTCTTC